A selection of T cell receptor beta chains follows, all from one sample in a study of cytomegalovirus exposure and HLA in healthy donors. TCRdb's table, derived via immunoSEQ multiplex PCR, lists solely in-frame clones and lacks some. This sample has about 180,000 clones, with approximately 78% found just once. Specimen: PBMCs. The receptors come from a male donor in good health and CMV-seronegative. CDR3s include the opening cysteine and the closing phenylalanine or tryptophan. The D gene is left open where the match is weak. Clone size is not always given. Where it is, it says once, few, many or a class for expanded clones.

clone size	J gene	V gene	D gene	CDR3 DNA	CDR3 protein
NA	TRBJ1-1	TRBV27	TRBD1	TGTGCCAGCAGTTTCCGGACAGGGAGCTTTGAAGCTTTCTTT	CASSFRTGSFEAFF
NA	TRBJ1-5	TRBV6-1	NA	TGTGCCAGCATCCTATCTTTGAATAATCAGCCCCAGCATTTT	CASILSLNNQPQHF
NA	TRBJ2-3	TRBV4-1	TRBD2	TGCGCCAGCAGCCAACACGGCGGGAGGGCCTTAAATACGCAGTATTTT	CASSQHGGRALNTQYF
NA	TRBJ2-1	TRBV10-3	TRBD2	TGTGCCATCAGTGATTGGGCTAGCGGGGGGGGAGCTGGGAAGGGCAATGAGCAGTTCTTC	CAISDWASGGGAGKGNEQFF
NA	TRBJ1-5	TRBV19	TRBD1	TGTGCCAGTAGTATAAACGAAGGACAGGGTGGCCAGCCCCAGCATTTT	CASSINEGQGGQPQHF
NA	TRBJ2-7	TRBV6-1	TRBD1	TGTGCCAGCAGTGAGGGTTTCGGGACAGGGTTCTACGAGCAGTACTTC	CASSEGFGTGFYEQYF
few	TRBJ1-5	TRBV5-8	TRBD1	TGTGCCAGCAGTTCTTTGACAGGGAGGAGCCCTCAGCCCCAGCATTTT	CASSSLTGRSPQPQHF
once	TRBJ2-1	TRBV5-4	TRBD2	TGTGCCAGCAGCACTCCAGCGGGGGGGCGGGTCAATGAGCAGTTCTTC	CASSTPAGGRVNEQFF
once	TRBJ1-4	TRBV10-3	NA	TGTGCCATCAGCAACGCTGCCGGGAGGGAAAAACTGTTTTTT	CAISNAAGREKLFF
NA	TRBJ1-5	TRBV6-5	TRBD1	TGTGCCAGCACCCGGACAGGGAATCAGCCCCAGCATTTT	CASTRTGNQPQHF
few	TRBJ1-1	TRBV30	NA	TGTGCCTGGAGTGTAGGTATGAGAGGAGGTGAAGCTTTCTTT	CAWSVGMRGGEAFF
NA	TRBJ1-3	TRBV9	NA	TGTGCCAGCAGCGCTGGGGACTCCTCTGGAAACACCATATATTTT	CASSAGDSSGNTIYF
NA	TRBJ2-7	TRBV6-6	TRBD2	TGTGCCAGCACCTCGGGCGGGAGAGGTGGCGTCGAGCAGTACTTC	CASTSGGRGGVEQYF
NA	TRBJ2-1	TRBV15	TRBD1	TGTGCCACCAGCAGAGAAGGACAGGGTTATGAGCAGTTCTTC	CATSREGQGYEQFF
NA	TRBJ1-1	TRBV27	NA	TGTGCCAGCAGTTTACTCCTGAACACTGAAGCTTTCTTT	CASSLLLNTEAFF
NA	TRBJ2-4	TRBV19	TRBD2	TGTGCCAGTACCCCCCGGGGGGACCCCAAAAACATTCAGTACTTC	CASTPRGDPKNIQYF
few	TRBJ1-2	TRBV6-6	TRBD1	TGTGCCAGCAGTTACTCAGACAGGGCGGGGCTGAATGGCTACACCTTC	CASSYSDRAGLNGYTF
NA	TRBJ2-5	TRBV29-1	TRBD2	TGCAGCGTTGGGGGGCGGACTAGCGGAGAAGAGACCCAGTACTTC	CSVGGRTSGEETQYF
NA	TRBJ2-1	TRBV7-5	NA	TGTGTCCCCCTTAGTGGGGGGGCGTACAATGAGCAGTTCTTC	CVPLSGGAYNEQFF
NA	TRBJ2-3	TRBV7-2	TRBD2	TGTGCCAGCAGCTCAACTAGCGGGAGATCCGATACGCAGTATTTT	CASSSTSGRSDTQYF
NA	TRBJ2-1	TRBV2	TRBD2	TGTGCCAGCACCGGGCAGCGGGACCGCCAGTTCTTC	CASTGQRDRQFF
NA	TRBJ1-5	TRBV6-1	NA	TGTGCCAGCAGTGTACAGAGCAATCAGCCCCAGCATTTT	CASSVQSNQPQHF
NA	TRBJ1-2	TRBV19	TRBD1	TGTGCCAGTACCCCGACAGGGAAGTCGCATGGCTACACCTTC	CASTPTGKSHGYTF
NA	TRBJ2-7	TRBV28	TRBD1	TGTGCCAGCAGTTTGACAGGGAGTACCTACGAGCAGTACTTC	CASSLTGSTYEQYF
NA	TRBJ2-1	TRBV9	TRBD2	TGTGCCAGCAGCTCTAGCGGGAGCTCCTACAATGAGCAGTTCTTC	CASSSSGSSYNEQFF
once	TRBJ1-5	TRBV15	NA	TGTGCCACCAGCAGAGATCTGGGGACTGGACCCCAGCATTTT	CATSRDLGTGPQHF
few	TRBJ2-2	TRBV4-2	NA	TGTGCCAGCAGCCAAGAGGTCCAGGGACTCGGGGAGCTGTTTTTT	CASSQEVQGLGELFF
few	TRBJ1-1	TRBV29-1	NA	TGCAGCGTTGAAGGGGGAGGGCAGTTGAACACTGAAGCTTTCTTT	CSVEGGGQLNTEAFF
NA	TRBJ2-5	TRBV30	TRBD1	TGTGCCTGGAATTCGCCGGGACAGAAAGAGACCCAGTACTTC	CAWNSPGQKETQYF
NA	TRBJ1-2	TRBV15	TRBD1	TGTGCCACCAGCAAAACGGGACAGTTCTATGGCTACACCTTC	CATSKTGQFYGYTF
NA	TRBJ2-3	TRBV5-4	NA	TGTGCCAGCAGCTTGGGAGGACAGTTCCCAGATACGCAGTATTTT	CASSLGGQFPDTQYF
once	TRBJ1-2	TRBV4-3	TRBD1	TGCGCCAGCAGCCAGAGGACAGGGACCAACTATGGCTACCCCTTC	CASSQRTGTNYGYPF
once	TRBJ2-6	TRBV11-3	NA	TGTGCCAGCAGCTTATCGGGGAGTGGGGCCAACGTCCTGACTTTC	CASSLSGSGANVLTF
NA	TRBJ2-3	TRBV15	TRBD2	TGTGCCACCAGCAGTGTAGCGGGAGCTAGCACAGATACGCAGTATTTT	CATSSVAGASTDTQYF
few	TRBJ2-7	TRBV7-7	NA	TGTGCTAGCAGCCCCCAGGGGATAGTGGGCGAGCAGTACTTC	CASSPQGIVGEQYF
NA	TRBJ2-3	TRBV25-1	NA	TGTGCCAGCAGTGAGGGGGGGGGCGCGCAGTATTTT	CASSEGGGAQYF
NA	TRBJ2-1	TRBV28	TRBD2	TGTGCCAGCAGTTTCCTACTAGCGGGGGGCCCCAATGAGCAGTTCTTC	CASSFLLAGGPNEQFF